Listed here is a single T cell receptor (beta chain). With random hexamers, roughly 0.5 to 1 ug RNA was reverse transcribed. MiXCR, run by TCRdb on the immunoSEQ multiplex PCR reads, gives a single entry per CDR3 protein. The table has 170,000 or so distinct CDR3 sequences, roughly 92% seen once. This specimen comes from a study of CD8 T cells in Susac syndrome. CD8+ and CD4+ T cells from blood underwent TCR beta sequencing. Negative isolation was used for CD8+ and CD4+ T cells, and FACS enrichment was applied to TEMRA cells. The source of this sequence is a human donor with multiple sclerosis. The specimen was CD4+ T cells from PBMCs.

The CDR3, as DNA: TGTGCCTGGAGTGGTGGGGGATCTGAAGCTTTCTTT. Its protein product is CAWSGGGSEAFF. The chain links TRBV30 to TRBJ1-1; weak D call: TRBD1 (5 bases). Trimming pared 1 base from V and 6 bases from J, leaving 9 bases between. Germline CDR1 reads GTSNPN; CDR2 reads SVGIG (reference sequence). The CDR3 consists of 12 residues.